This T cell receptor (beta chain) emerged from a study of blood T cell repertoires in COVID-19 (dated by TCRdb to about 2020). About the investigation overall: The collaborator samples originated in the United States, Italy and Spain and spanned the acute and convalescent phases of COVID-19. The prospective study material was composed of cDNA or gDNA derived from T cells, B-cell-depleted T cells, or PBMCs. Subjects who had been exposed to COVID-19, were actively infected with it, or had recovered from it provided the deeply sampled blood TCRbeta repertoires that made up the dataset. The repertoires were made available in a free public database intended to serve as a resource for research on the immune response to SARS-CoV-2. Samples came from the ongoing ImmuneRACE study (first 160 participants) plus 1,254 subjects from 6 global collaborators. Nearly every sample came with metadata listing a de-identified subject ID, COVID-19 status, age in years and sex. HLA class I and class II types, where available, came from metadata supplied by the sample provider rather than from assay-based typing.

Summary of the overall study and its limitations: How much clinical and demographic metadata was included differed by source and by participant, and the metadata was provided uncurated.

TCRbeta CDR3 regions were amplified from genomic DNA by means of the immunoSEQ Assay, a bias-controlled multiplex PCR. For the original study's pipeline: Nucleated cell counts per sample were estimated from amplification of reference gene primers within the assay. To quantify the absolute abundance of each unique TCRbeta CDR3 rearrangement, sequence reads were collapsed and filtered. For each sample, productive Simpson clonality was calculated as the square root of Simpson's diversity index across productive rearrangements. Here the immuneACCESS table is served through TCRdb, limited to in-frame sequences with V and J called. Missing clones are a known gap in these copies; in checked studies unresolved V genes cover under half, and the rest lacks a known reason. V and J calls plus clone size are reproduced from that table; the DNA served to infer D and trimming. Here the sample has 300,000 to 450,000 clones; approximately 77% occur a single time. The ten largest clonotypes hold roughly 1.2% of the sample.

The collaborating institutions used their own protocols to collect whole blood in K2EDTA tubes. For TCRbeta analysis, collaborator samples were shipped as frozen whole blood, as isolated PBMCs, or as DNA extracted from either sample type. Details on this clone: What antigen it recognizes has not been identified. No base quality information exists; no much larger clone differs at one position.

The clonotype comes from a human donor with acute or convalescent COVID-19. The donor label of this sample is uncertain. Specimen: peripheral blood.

The nucleotide sequence is TGTGCCAGCTCACCATCCACAGGGCTCTACGAGCAGTACTTC. It specifies CASSPSTGLYEQYF. The sequence is built from TRBV18 and TRBJ2-7; the D segment could be TRBD1, given 6 matching bases. Its CDR3 holds 14 amino acids, cysteine through phenylalanine. The retained sequence is limited to the CDR3, 42 bases, with the frame set at the first base. Taken from the germline V gene, the CDR1 and CDR2 loops are KGHSH and LQKENI. Trimming removed 2 bases from V and 3 bases from J, leaving 11 bases between the germline ends.